The 23 T cell receptor beta chains presented below share a single source sample, sequenced in a study of spatial heterogeneity in lung cancer. Time point defined: sample taken at primary tumor resection. Notes on the study in general: In tumors, expanded intratumoral alpha and beta TCR counts tracked mutation counts.

TCRdb re-derived calls from the 5' RACE reads in MiXCR, one entry per CDR3 protein. This sample has some 96,000 distinct CDR3 sequences, with 4.4% found just once. Their specific antigens are unknown. Sequencing used lung tumor tissue, obtained at surgery. These receptors were obtained from a male donor with early-stage non-small cell lung cancer.

This clonotype was recorded at least ten times. V usage is TRBV7-9 and J usage is TRBJ1-6; D call uncertain. This CDR3 comprises 12 residues. The germline V gene has CDR1 SEHNR and CDR2 FQNEAQ (reference sequence). V lost 4 bases and J 7 bases, leaving 5 bases between the germline ends. The CDR3, as DNA: TGTGCCAGCAGCTCGGGCAATTCACCCCTCCACTTT. Its protein is CASSSGNSPLHF. Variable domain in full (rest from reference TRBV7-9 and TRBJ1-6): DTGVSQNPRHKITKRGQNVTFRCDPISEHNRLYWYRQTLGQGPEFLTYFQNEAQLEKSRLLSDRFSAERPKGSFSTLEIQRTEQGDSAMYLCASSSGNSPLHFGNGTRLTVT.

This clonotype has at least ten counts. The rearrangement uses TRBV7-8 and TRBJ2-3; no clear D. Germline V CDR1 and CDR2: SGHVS, FQNEAQ. The CDR3 runs 16 residues. V was clipped by 1 base and J by 2 bases, with 13 bases between them. The CDR3 sequence: CASSLGHGFNTDTQYF. CDR3 DNA sequence: TGTGCCAGCAGCTTAGGACACGGTTTCAACACAGATACGCAGTATTTT.

This chain joins TRBV4-1 and TRBJ2-1; D is uncertain. V was shortened by 0 bases and J by 4 bases, with 1 base between the two germline ends. Per germline, CDR1 MGHRA and CDR2 YSYEKL. This CDR3 has 12 residues. CDR3 sequence reads: CASSQDYNEQFF. The CDR3 coding sequence is TGCGCCAGCAGCCAAGATTACAATGAGCAGTTCTTC.

This clonotype was seen ten or more times. The V and J genes are TRBV7-6 and TRBJ2-2; D possibly corresponds to TRBD2 (5 bases). Trimming took 1 base from V and 3 from J, leaving 9 bases between them. Per germline, CDR1 SGHVS and CDR2 FNYEAQ. This CDR3 region has 15 residues. The CDR3 protein is CASSLEADHTGELFF. CDR3 DNA sequence: TGTGCCAGCAGCTTAGAAGCGGACCACACCGGGGAGCTGTTTTTT.

Many counts were recorded for this clonotype. CDR3 region: CASSSFGGTDTQYF. CDR3 DNA sequence: TGTGCCAGCAGCTCATTTGGGGGTACAGATACGCAGTATTTT. The rearrangement uses TRBV7-2 and TRBJ2-3; D could derive from TRBD1 or TRBD2 (5 bases each). Trimming took off 4 bases at V and 3 bases at J, with 11 bases between the two ends. CDR3 length: 14 residues. Germline V gene lookup returns CDR1 SGHTA and CDR2 FQGNSA.

This clonotype was seen repeatedly, ten times or more. One junction end does not reproduce the germline sequence, and a read error may be involved. Here the CDR3 reads CASSWDRGRQFF. For the CDR3, the DNA is TGCGCCAGCAGCTGGGACAGGGGCCGACAGTTTTTC. This rearrangement joins TRBV5-1 to TRBJ2-5; TRBD1 agrees at 10 bases. Germline CDR1 reads SGHRS; CDR2 reads YFSETQ. The CDR3 runs to 12 residues.

In nucleotides, the CDR3 is TGTGCCAGCAGTGTTCGGGAGGGCCGCACCGGGGAGCTGTTTTTT. This sequence encodes CASSVREGRTGELFF. V is TRBV12-3 or TRBV12-4 and J is TRBJ2-2; 8 positions match TRBD2. The CDR3 has 15 residues. V lost 5 bases to trimming and J lost 4 bases; unmatched junction nucleotides: 6.

This clonotype has at least ten counts. The chain uses TRBV3-1 and TRBJ2-5; D remains unclear. The CDR3 is made up of 12 amino acids. Trimming pared 4 bases from V and 5 bases from J, leaving 8 bases between. CDR1 LGHDT and CDR2 YNNKEL come from the germline V gene (reference sequence). The CDR3 reads CASSLRPETQYF. CDR3 in DNA: TGTGCCAGCAGCCTCCGGCCGGAGACCCAGTACTTC.

There are many counts of this clonotype. V is TRBV6-1 and J is TRBJ2-3; unclear D gene. CDR1 is MNHNS and CDR2 is SASEGT in the germline V gene. V lost 0 bases, J lost 0 bases, and 7 bases lay in between. The CDR3 length is 15 residues. The CDR3 DNA is TGTGCCAGCAGTGAAGCGCCAGCTAGCACAGATACGCAGTATTTT. Residues: CASSEAPASTDTQYF.

This clonotype showed up many times. V and J are TRBV20-1 and TRBJ1-2, with D perhaps TRBD1 (5 bases). Germline assignment: CDR1 DFQATT and CDR2 SNEGSKA (reference sequence). Trimming removed 4 bases from V and 4 bases from J, with 16 bases in between. CDR3 length: 14 residues. CDR3 protein: CSATGTGLGYGYTF. The CDR3 region has the DNA TGCAGTGCTACCGGGACCGGGCTCGGCTATGGCTACACCTTC.

The chain recombines TRBV9 with TRBJ2-7; D gene uncertain. V lost 0 bases to trimming and J lost 0 bases, with 7 bases between them. Germline V gives CDR1 SGDLS, CDR2 YYNGEE. The CDR3 consists of 14 residues. CDR3 DNA: TGTGCCAGCAGCGTAGTGGCCAGCTCCTACGAGCAGTACTTC. Protein product: CASSVVASSYEQYF.

In its sample, this clonotype was seen many times. The J gene is TRBJ2-7, the V gene TRBV5-1; D uncertain. Germline V CDR1 and CDR2: SGHRS, YFSETQ. The CDR3 runs 15 residues. The germline V and J ends were trimmed by 0 bases and 7 bases, with 17 bases remaining between them. The CDR3 reads CASSLGLPQVDEQYF. CDR3 in DNA: TGCGCCAGCAGCTTGGGGTTACCCCAGGTGGATGAGCAGTACTTC.

The genes are TRBV19 and TRBJ2-1; D is unresolved. The CDR3 has 14 residues. Germline CDR1 is LNHDA and CDR2 is SQIVND (reference sequence). V was shortened by 3 bases and J by 7 bases, with 13 bases between the two germline ends. CDR3 protein: CASSMISAVNEQFF. The CDR3 DNA sequence: TGTGCCAGTAGTATGATTAGTGCCGTGAATGAGCAGTTCTTC.

The V call is TRBV28, the J call TRBJ1-1; TRBD1 matches at 8 bases. With 6 bases clipped from V and 4 bases from J, the junction kept 10 bases outside the gene matches. The CDR3 length is 15 residues. Germline V gene data show CDR1 as MDHEN and CDR2 as SYDVKM. The CDR3 spells CASSPSQGASTEAFF. In DNA, the CDR3 is TGTGCCAGCAGCCCTTCCCAGGGGGCGAGCACTGAAGCTTTCTTT.

This clonotype has ten or more counts. The J gene is TRBJ1-1, the V gene TRBV30; D remains ambiguous. Germline CDR1 GTSNPN, CDR2 SVGIG (reference sequence). This CDR3 spans 13 amino acids. Trimming shortened V by 0 bases and J by 0 bases, and 5 bases separated the two germline ends. CDR3 bases: TGTGCCTGGAGTGTTACACTGAACACTGAAGCTTTCTTT. This codes for CAWSVTLNTEAFF.

This clonotype was seen a handful of times. The chain carries TRBV6-5 and TRBJ1-1, with no clear D. In germline, CDR1 is MNHEY, CDR2 SVGAGI. Trimming removed 8 bases from V and 1 base from J, with 14 bases in between. The CDR3 spans 14 residues. The CDR3 here is CASRLGGGNTEAFF. In DNA, the CDR3 is TGTGCCAGCCGTTTGGGAGGAGGGAACACTGAAGCTTTCTTT.

This clonotype was counted at least ten times. This sequence joins TRBV6-4 and TRBJ1-6, with D maybe TRBD1 (6 bases). CDR1 is MRHNA and CDR2 is SNTAGT in the germline V gene. Trimming took off 4 bases at V and 8 bases at J, with 12 bases between the two ends. The CDR3 has 14 amino acids. CDR3 residues: CASSATGSDSPLHF. CDR3 sequence (DNA): TGTGCCAGCAGTGCGACAGGATCTGATTCACCCCTCCACTTT.

This clonotype showed up many times. V and J are TRBV11-3 and TRBJ2-7; D perhaps matches TRBD2 (5 bases). The CDR3 totals 14 residues. Germline CDR1 SGHNT, CDR2 YENEEA. Trimming took off 9 bases at V and 4 bases at J, with 19 bases between the two ends. The CDR3 spells CARVTGSGYYEQYF. The CDR3 DNA sequence: TGTGCCAGAGTTACGGGGTCTGGGTATTACGAGCAGTACTTC.

Many counts were recorded for this clonotype. The chain joins TRBV14 to TRBJ2-1, with TRBD1 matching 11 bases. Germline V gene lookup returns CDR1 SGHDN and CDR2 FVKESK. The CDR3 runs to 16 residues. Trimming removed 2 bases from V and 2 bases from J; junction bases left unmatched: 2. DNA of the CDR3: TGTGCCAGCAGCCAAAAGGGACAGGGGGCCTACAATGAGCAGTTCTTC. Its translation: CASSQKGQGAYNEQFF. Full variable domain (outside the CDR3, taken from reference TRBV14 and TRBJ2-1): EAGVTQFPSHSVIEKGQTVTLRCDPISGHDNLYWYRRVMGKEIKFLLHFVKESKQDESGMPNNRFLAERTGGTYSTLKVQPAELEDSGVYFCASSQKGQGAYNEQFFGPGTRLTVL.

This clonotype was seen repeatedly, ten times or more. This chain joins TRBV20-1 and TRBJ1-3; D remains unclear. Germline CDR1 and CDR2: DFQATT and SNEGSKA (reference sequence). The CDR3 is made up of 15 amino acids. V dropped 0 bases and J dropped 0 bases, with 9 bases sitting between them. The CDR3 DNA is TGCAGTGCTAGAGATTCTCGCAGCTCTGGAAACACCATATATTTT. Protein sequence: CSARDSRSSGNTIYF.

This clonotype was seen ten or more times. This chain links TRBV28 with TRBJ2-1; D not certain. V was trimmed by 6 bases and J by 0 bases, leaving 15 bases between them. Germline assignment: CDR1 MDHEN and CDR2 SYDVKM. The CDR3 has 16 residues. This CDR3 reads CASSHSLLSSYNEQFF. In DNA, the CDR3 is TGTGCCAGCAGCCATAGTCTACTTTCCTCCTACAATGAGCAGTTCTTC.

This clonotype appeared many times. The chain links TRBV4-1 to TRBJ2-7; 9 bases match TRBD2. Trimming took 0 bases from V and 3 from J; bases not matched to a gene: 3. Germline assignment: CDR1 MGHRA and CDR2 YSYEKL. The CDR3 totals 15 residues. The CDR3 is CASSQDWREGYEQYF. The CDR3 nucleotides read TGCGCCAGCAGCCAAGACTGGCGGGAGGGCTACGAGCAGTACTTC.

This clonotype has just a few counts. This chain joins TRBV20-1 and TRBJ2-3; a possible D gene is TRBD2 (6 bases). Looked up from germline, CDR1 is DFQATT and CDR2 is SNEGSKA (reference sequence). CDR3 length equals 13 residues. The CDR3: CSLEGQGADTQYF. CDR3 sequence (DNA): TGCAGCCTGGAGGGGCAGGGTGCAGATACGCAGTATTTT.